One sample yielded the 21 T cell receptor beta chains listed below, sequenced in a study of blood T cell repertoires in COVID-19. Sequencing was performed with immunoSEQ multiplex PCR; in TCRdb, only in-frame clones are kept and a portion is missing. The table includes approximately 170,000 clones, 88% detected once. Input material: peripheral blood. These receptors came from a man in his sixties with acute or convalescent COVID-19.

The chain employs TRBV18 and TRBJ2-2, with 7 bases matching TRBD1. Germline CDR1 is KGHSH and CDR2 is LQKENI. V shed 7 bases and J 2 bases; nucleotides not matched to a gene: 4. This CDR3 region has 14 residues. CDR3 DNA sequence: TGTGCCAGCTTGGGACAGTTAAACACCGGGGAGCTGTTTTTT. Residues: CASLGQLNTGELFF.

This clone was observed a single time. V usage is TRBV11-2 and J usage is TRBJ1-2; 10 bases agree with TRBD1. With 3 bases clipped from V and 8 bases from J, the junction kept 6 bases outside the gene matches. Germline V CDR1 and CDR2: SGHAT, FQNNGV. The CDR3 is made up of 14 amino acids. In nucleotides, the CDR3 is TGTGCCAGCAGCTTCTTGGGACAGGGGAAGGGCTACACCTTC. As protein: CASSFLGQGKGYTF.

The J gene is TRBJ1-2, the V gene TRBV30, with D possibly being TRBD1 (5 bases). V lost 0 bases and J 5 bases, leaving 13 bases between the germline ends. CDR1 GTSNPN and CDR2 SVGIG come from the germline V gene (reference sequence). The length of the CDR3 is 14 residues. The CDR3 region is CAWSVFRDSYGYTF. CDR3 sequence (DNA): TGTGCCTGGAGTGTGTTCAGGGATAGTTATGGCTACACCTTC.

A single count supports this clone. The chain combines TRBV19 with TRBJ1-3; possible D gene TRBD1, 5 bases. Trimming took 7 bases from V and 0 from J, leaving 13 bases between them. CDR1 is LNHDA, CDR2 SQIVND, per germline (reference sequence). This CDR3 is built from 15 residues. In DNA form, the CDR3 reads TGTGCCAGTAATTCGGGGGTGAGCTCTGGAAACACCATATATTTT. As protein: CASNSGVSSGNTIYF.

Details on this clone: Other DNA sequences in this specimen translate into the identical CDR3. The chain links TRBV3-1 (or the pseudogene TRBV3-2) to TRBJ2-7; 10 bases map to TRBD2. Germline CDR1 and CDR2: LGHDT and YNNKEL (reference sequence). V shed 4 bases and J 3 bases; nucleotides not matched to a gene: 6. The CDR3 covers 15 residues. The CDR3 nucleotides read TGTGCCAGCAGCCGAGCCGGGACTAGCGACTACGAGCAGTACTTC. Its translation: CASSRAGTSDYEQYF.

The chain has TRBV29-1 and TRBJ1-1, with D tentatively TRBD1 (6 bases). The CDR3 consists of 13 residues. V lost 7 bases and J 1 base, leaving 13 bases between the germline ends. Germline CDR1 and CDR2: SQVTM and ANQGSEA. This CDR3 reads CSGRGGRNTEAFF. In DNA, the CDR3 is TGCAGCGGGAGGGGGGGACGGAACACTGAAGCTTTCTTT.

Regarding this clone: In the same sample, other DNA sequences code for this CDR3. V is TRBV18 and J is TRBJ1-1; tentative D call: TRBD1 (5 bases). The CDR3 loop spans 13 amino acids. Looked up from germline, CDR1 is KGHSH and CDR2 is LQKENI. V lost 1 base to trimming and J lost 6 bases, with 9 bases between them. The CDR3 sequence is CASSPLGGSEAFF. The DNA of the CDR3 is TGTGCCAGCTCACCACTGGGGGGGTCTGAAGCTTTCTTT.

The chain has TRBV11-2 and TRBJ2-1, with D possibly matching TRBD2 (6 bases). Germline loops: CDR1 SGHAT, CDR2 FQNNGV. Deletions cut 5 bases from V and 0 bases from J, with 17 bases between. CDR3 length equals 17 residues. As DNA, the CDR3 is TGTGCCAGCAGCCCCTCCGGGAGAGGCCTCTCCTACAATGAGCAGTTCTTC. Its translation: CASSPSGRGLSYNEQFF.

The rearrangement joins TRBV24-1 to TRBJ2-3, with 7 bases identical to TRBD1. The CDR3 runs to 17 residues. The junction had 10 bases not matched to a gene; V was cut back by 4 bases and J by 1 base. Germline V gene sequence: CDR1 KGHDR, CDR2 SFDVKD. The CDR3 loop is CATSDTTTGLGTDTQYF. The DNA of the CDR3 is TGTGCCACCAGTGACACTACGACAGGGTTGGGCACAGATACGCAGTATTTT.

This clone was seen just once. The rearrangement links TRBV7-2 to TRBJ1-2; 12 nucleotides align to TRBD1. The V gene end was trimmed by 2 bases and the J gene end by 4 bases; junction bases not matched to a gene: 8. This CDR3 comprises 17 residues. Germline-derived CDR1 and CDR2 are SGHTA and FQGNSA. The CDR3 here is CASSLNPGTGGTYGYTF. For the CDR3, the DNA is TGTGCCAGCAGCTTAAACCCGGGGACAGGGGGCACCTATGGCTACACCTTC.

The rearrangement links TRBV27 to TRBJ1-2, with 9 bases matching TRBD1. The CDR3 contains 16 residues. V shed 1 base and J 0 bases; nucleotides not matched to a gene: 3. Germline V gene data show CDR1 as MNHEY and CDR2 as SMNVEV (reference sequence). This CDR3 is CASSLLGQGSNYGYTF. CDR3 in DNA: TGTGCCAGCAGTTTATTGGGACAGGGTTCTAACTATGGCTACACCTTC.

The V call is TRBV6-1, the J call TRBJ2-7, with 9 bases fitting TRBD1. Germline CDR1 MNHNS, CDR2 SASEGT. V lost 1 base to trimming and J lost 3 bases; unmatched junction nucleotides: 4. The length of the CDR3 is 15 residues. The CDR3 bases are TGTGCCAGCAGTGAAGGGACAGGGGATTACTACGAGCAGTACTTC. Its protein product is CASSEGTGDYYEQYF.

This chain connects TRBV6-5 to TRBJ1-1, with D unresolved. Germline V CDR1 and CDR2: MNHEY, SVGAGI. The CDR3 covers 14 residues. The V and J ends lost 8 bases and 2 bases respectively, with 15 bases between them. This CDR3 reads CASRLLYGNTEAFF. The CDR3 nucleotides are TGTGCCAGCCGACTGCTATATGGAAACACTGAAGCTTTCTTT.

This chain connects TRBV29-1 to TRBJ1-2; no reliable D call. The CDR3 totals 11 residues. The ends were cut back, 4 bases at V and 7 bases at J, with 10 bases in the middle. CDR1 is SQVTM and CDR2 is ANQGSEA in the germline V gene. CDR3 nucleotide sequence: TGCAGCGTTGGTGGCAGCGGTGGCTACACCTTC. Amino acids: CSVGGSGGYTF.

Worth noting for this clone: Other DNA sequences in this sample translate to the same CDR3. V gene TRBV18 combines with J gene TRBJ1-1; TRBD1 might be the D (6 bases). V shed 3 bases and J shed 0 bases, with 8 bases lying between them. Germline assignment: CDR1 KGHSH and CDR2 LQKENI. The CDR3 length is 14 residues. This CDR3 is CASSPDRLNTEAFF. For the CDR3, the DNA is TGTGCCAGCTCACCCGACAGGTTGAACACTGAAGCTTTCTTT.

The sample holds one count of this clone. V usage is TRBV5-4 and J usage is TRBJ2-4; D remains ambiguous. The CDR3 length is 12 residues. The V end was cut by 4 bases, the J end by 6 bases, with 8 bases between. Germline V gene data show CDR1 as SGHNT and CDR2 as YYREEE (reference sequence). Here the CDR3 DNA reads TGTGCCAGCAGCATAGTTGGAAACATTCAGTACTTC. Protein: CASSIVGNIQYF.

CDR3 protein: CASSLARGRGNTEAFF. CDR3 bases: TGCGCCAGCAGCTTGGCCAGGGGGCGAGGTAACACTGAAGCTTTCTTT. The gene calls are TRBV5-1 and TRBJ1-1, with 8 positions matching TRBD1. Looked up from germline, CDR1 is SGHRS and CDR2 is YFSETQ. Trimming cost V 0 bases and J 2 bases; bases outside gene matches: 6. The CDR3 runs 16 residues. Complete variable domain (other parts from reference TRBV5-1 and TRBJ1-1): KAGVTQTPRYLIKTRGQQVTLSCSPISGHRSVSWYQQTPGQGLQFLFEYFSETQRNKGNFPGRFSGRQFSNSRSEMNVSTLELGDSALYLCASSLARGRGNTEAFFGQGTRLTVV.

The chain combines TRBV9 with TRBJ1-5; tentatively, D is TRBD1 (5 bases). The germline V and J ends were trimmed by 0 bases and 3 bases, with 7 bases remaining between them. The CDR3 contains 14 residues. CDR1 is SGDLS and CDR2 is YYNGEE in the germline V gene. The CDR3 DNA reads TGTGCCAGCAGCGTAGGACAGAACAATCAGCCCCAGCATTTT. It is translated as CASSVGQNNQPQHF.

This chain joins TRBV5-5 and TRBJ2-3; D might be TRBD2 (5 bases). Germline CDR1 reads SGHKS; CDR2 reads YYEKEE (reference sequence). The CDR3 loop spans 13 amino acids. Trimming stripped 4 bases from V and 1 base from J, with 7 bases between. CDR3 DNA: TGTGCCAGCAGCCACGGGGGCACAGATACGCAGTATTTT. Protein: CASSHGGTDTQYF. The whole variable domain, remainder taken from reference TRBV5-5 and TRBJ2-3, is DAGVTQSPTHLIKTRGQQVTLRCSPISGHKSVSWYQQVLGQGPQFIFQYYEKEERGRGNFPDRFSARQFPNYSSELNVNALLLGDSALYLCASSHGGTDTQYFGPGTRLTVL.

The rearrangement joins TRBV4-3 to TRBJ1-2; perhaps TRBD1 as D (6 bases). This CDR3 has 16 amino acids. V dropped 0 bases and J dropped 4 bases, with 15 bases sitting between them. CDR1 and CDR2 from the germline V gene are LGHNA and YSLEER. CDR3 amino acids: CASSQDLEGVIYGYTF. In DNA, the CDR3 is TGCGCCAGCAGCCAAGATCTTGAGGGGGTCATCTATGGCTACACCTTC.

The V gene is TRBV6-1, the J gene TRBJ1-3, with D tentatively TRBD1 (5 bases). Germline CDR1 is MNHNS and CDR2 is SASEGT. This CDR3 comprises 16 residues. V shed 3 bases and J shed 4 bases, with 16 bases lying between them. The chain's CDR3 is CASSEGTGFSGNTIYF. DNA of the CDR3: TGTGCCAGCAGTGAGGGTACAGGTTTCTCAGGAAACACCATATATTTT.